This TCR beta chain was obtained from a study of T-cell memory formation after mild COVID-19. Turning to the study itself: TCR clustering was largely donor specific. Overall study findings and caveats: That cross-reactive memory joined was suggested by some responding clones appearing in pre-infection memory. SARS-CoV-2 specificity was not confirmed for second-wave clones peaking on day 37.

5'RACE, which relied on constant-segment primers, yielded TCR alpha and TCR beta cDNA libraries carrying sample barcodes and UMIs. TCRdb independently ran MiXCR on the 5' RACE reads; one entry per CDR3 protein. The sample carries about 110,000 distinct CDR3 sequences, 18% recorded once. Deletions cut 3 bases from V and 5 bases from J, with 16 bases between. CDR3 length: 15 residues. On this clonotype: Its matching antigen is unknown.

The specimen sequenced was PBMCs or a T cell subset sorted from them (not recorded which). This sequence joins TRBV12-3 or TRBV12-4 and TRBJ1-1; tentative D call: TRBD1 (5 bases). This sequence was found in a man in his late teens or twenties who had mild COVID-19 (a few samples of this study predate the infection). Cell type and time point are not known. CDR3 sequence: CASSLGLPRGTEAFF. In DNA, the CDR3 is TGTGCCAGCAGTTTGGGGCTCCCCCGTGGTACTGAAGCTTTCTTT.